The 22 T cell receptor beta chains in this list originate from one sample, sequenced in a study of blood T cells in healthy people across ages. Through a sample-barcoded 5' primer and a J-beta primer mix, a second PCR was run for about 6 to 11 cycles. TCRdb re-called the 5' RACE reads through MiXCR, storing one row per CDR3 protein. The table records about 640,000 distinct CDR3 sequences, approximately 59% of them present only once. The sequencing input was blood. The receptors come from a man in his sixties in good health.

In the case of this clonotype: Because the CDR3 is missing its conserved closing phenylalanine or tryptophan, this is likely a read error. This sequence joins TRBV5-1 and TRBJ2-5, with 9 bases matching TRBD2. This CDR3 has 15 residues. The V gene's germline CDR1 is SGHRS and CDR2 YFSETQ. V gave up 7 bases and J gave up 5 bases; unmatched junction bases: 12. This chain's CDR3 is CASGTAGTSRETQYL. The CDR3 DNA reads as TGCGCCAGCGGTACCGCCGGGACTAGCAGGGAGACCCAGTACTTA.

The rearrangement joins TRBV6-6 to TRBJ2-5, with D unresolved. V lost 11 bases, J lost 5 bases, and 15 bases lay in between. The CDR3 extends over 12 amino acids. Germline CDR1 and CDR2: MNHNY and SVGAGI (reference sequence). CDR3 amino acids: CASAPLGETQYF. For the CDR3, the DNA is TGTGCCTCCGCCCCCCTGGGGGAGACCCAGTACTTC.

The chain carries TRBV20-1 and TRBJ2-7; D is tentatively TRBD1 or TRBD2 (6 bases each). The J call is doubtful: the DNA matches TRBJ2-5 better. This CDR3 contains 15 residues. Germline assignment: CDR1 DFQATT and CDR2 SNEGSKA (reference sequence). The CDR3: CSARDPIGGRETQYF. The CDR3 DNA reads TGCAGTGCTAGAGATCCGATAGGGGGGAGGGAGACCCAGTACTTC.

The table lists this clonotype with a few counts. The chain uses TRBV20-1 and TRBJ2-3, with 9 bases aligning to TRBD2. Germline V lookup: CDR1 DFQATT, CDR2 SNEGSKA (reference sequence). J was trimmed by 5 bases and V by 3 bases; bases with no gene match: 12. CDR3 length: 16 amino acids. CDR3 bases: TGCAGTGCTAGCTGGTTAGGCCTAGCGGGGAGAGATACGCAGTATTTT. Translating it yields CSASWLGLAGRDTQYF.

V usage is TRBV7-9 and J usage is TRBJ2-3, with 8 bases lining up with TRBD2. The CDR3 has 17 amino acids. Germline values: CDR1 SEHNR, CDR2 FQNEAQ (reference sequence). The CDR3 protein is CVGSLEGSGAITDTQYF. The DNA for the CDR3 is TGTGTCGGCAGCTTAGAAGGTAGCGGGGCGATCACAGATACGCAGTATTTT. The variable domain in full, completed from reference TRBV7-9 and TRBJ2-3, reads DTGVSQNPRHKITKRGQNVTFRCDPISEHNRLYWYRQTLGQGPEFLTYFQNEAQLEKSRLLSDRFSAERPKGSFSTLEIQRTEQGDSAMYLCVGSLEGSGAITDTQYFGPGTRLTVL.

This clonotype was found a few times. The chain links TRBV4-1 to TRBJ2-3; 9 bases are a match to TRBD2. Germline CDR1 MGHRA, CDR2 YSYEKL. V was clipped by 1 base and J by 7 bases; unmatched bases: 3. This CDR3 comprises 14 residues. The CDR3 bases are TGCGCCAGCAGCCAAGGGACTAGCGCCTATACGCAGTATTTT. Translation: CASSQGTSAYTQYF.

The chain uses TRBV9 and TRBJ2-1, with D unresolved. The CDR3 is 14 residues long. Trimming took 0 bases from V and 8 from J, leaving 12 bases between them. Germline V gives CDR1 SGDLS, CDR2 YYNGEE. This CDR3 is CASSVDVFGDEQFF. The CDR3 DNA reads as TGTGCCAGCAGCGTAGACGTGTTTGGGGATGAGCAGTTCTTC.

This clonotype was detected only a few times. The V and J genes are TRBV7-2 and TRBJ2-1; D is unresolved. CDR3 length: 16 amino acids. V was pared by 1 base and J by 4 bases, with 14 bases between. Germline V CDR1 and CDR2: SGHTA, FQGNSA. The CDR3 reads CASSLVTVLLYNEQFF. CDR3 nucleotide sequence: TGTGCCAGCAGCTTAGTCACAGTACTCCTTTACAATGAGCAGTTCTTC. The full variable domain, with the rest looked up from reference TRBV7-2 and TRBJ2-1, is GAGVSQSPSNKVTEKGKDVELRCDPISGHTALYWYRQSLGQGLEFLIYFQGNSAPDKSGLPSDRFSAERTGGSVSTLTIQRTQQEDSAVYLCASSLVTVLLYNEQFFGPGTRLTVL.

This clonotype was counted many times. V gene TRBV2 combines with J gene TRBJ2-6, with 7 bases identical to TRBD2. The germline CDR1 and CDR2 sequences are SNHLY and FYNNEI. With V trimmed by 3 bases and J by 1 base, 0 bases remained unmatched. This CDR3 is built from 15 residues. Here the CDR3 DNA reads TGTGCCAGCAGTGAGGGAGGGTCTGGGGCCAACGTCCTGACTTTC. It is translated as CASSEGGSGANVLTF.

This chain connects TRBV4-2 to TRBJ2-1; a weak D match, TRBD2 (6 bases). The germline V gene encodes CDR1 LGHNA and CDR2 YNFKEQ. This CDR3 contains 12 residues. V dropped 1 base and J dropped 9 bases, with 7 bases sitting between them. The DNA of the CDR3 is TGTGCCAGCAGCCAAGGGGGAGGTGAGCAGTTCTTC. Its translation is CASSQGGGEQFF.

There are a few counts of this clonotype. The rearrangement joins TRBV14 to TRBJ1-2; 8 bases align to TRBD1. The J segment lost 4 bases and the V segment lost 4 bases, leaving 8 bases of the junction unmatched. Germline assignment: CDR1 SGHDN and CDR2 FVKESK. This CDR3 is built from 15 residues. The CDR3 nucleotides read TGTGCCAGCAGCCTACCCGGGACAGGTGGCTATGGCTACACCTTC. This gives the protein CASSLPGTGGYGYTF.

In this sample, this clonotype turned up a few times. This sequence joins TRBV7-9 and TRBJ2-7; 9 nucleotides line up with TRBD2. The DNA end is a closer match to TRBJ2-5, so the J assignment may be wrong. From germline, CDR1 is SEHNR and CDR2 FQNEAQ (reference sequence). This CDR3 contains 17 residues. The CDR3 nucleotides read TGTGCCAGCAGCTTAGACTCTGCAGCGGGGGGCGGAAAGACCCAGTACTTC. Amino acid sequence: CASSLDSAAGGGKTQYF.

The chain is built from TRBV28 and TRBJ2-2, with TRBD1 identical over 7 bases. Germline V gives CDR1 MDHEN, CDR2 SYDVKM. This CDR3 spans 13 amino acids. V trimming: 6 bases; J trimming: 5 bases; junction bases outside the gene matches: 3. The CDR3 here is CASRKTGTGELFF. The CDR3 region has the DNA TGTGCCAGCAGAAAGACAGGGACCGGGGAGCTGTTTTTT.

This sequence joins TRBV18 and TRBJ2-7; the D call may be TRBD1 or TRBD2 (5 bases each). Between the trimmed V and J ends, which lost 4 bases and 0 bases, there was a span of 16 bases. CDR1 and CDR2 from the germline V gene are KGHSH and LQKENI. The CDR3 length is 16 residues. In DNA form, the CDR3 reads TGTGCCAGCTCACAAGTTGGGGGTACAGGCTCCTACGAGCAGTACTTC. Protein product: CASSQVGGTGSYEQYF.

This clonotype was seen many times. The chain joins TRBV12-3 or TRBV12-4 to TRBJ2-1, with 8 bases fitting TRBD2. V lost 5 bases, J lost 10 bases, and 4 bases stayed unmatched. The CDR3 runs 12 residues. CDR3 nucleotides: TGTGCCAGCAGTCTCAGCGGGGGCGAGCAGTTCTTC. Translating gives CASSLSGGEQFF.

Details on this clonotype: One end of the junction fails to match germline, which may point to a read error. The rearrangement uses TRBV9 and TRBJ2-3; D may correspond to TRBD1 or TRBD2 (5 bases each). Germline CDR1 and CDR2: SGDLS and YYNGEE. The CDR3 runs to 16 residues. The CDR3 DNA reads as TGTGCCAGCAGCGTAGACGGCGGCGGACTGACAGAGACGCAGTATTTT. This gives the protein CASSVDGGGLTETQYF.

The chain has TRBV6-5 and TRBJ2-7, with TRBD2 identical over 13 bases. Germline-derived CDR1 and CDR2 are MNHEY and SVGAGI. With V trimmed by 6 bases and J by 3 bases, 8 bases remained unmatched. CDR3 length equals 16 residues. This CDR3 reads CASRSVGTSGVYEQYF. The DNA of the CDR3 is TGTGCCAGCAGAAGCGTCGGGACTAGCGGGGTCTACGAGCAGTACTTC.

This clonotype was counted only a few times. The J gene is TRBJ2-5, the V gene TRBV12-3 or TRBV12-4; D is ambiguous. V was pared by 5 bases and J by 5 bases, with 15 bases between. This CDR3 comprises 14 residues. The CDR3 coding sequence is TGTGCCAGCAGTCCTGGGCTCCTGCGGGAGACCCAGTACTTC. Its translation: CASSPGLLRETQYF.

This chain's CDR3 is CASSLVVSSGPSSYEQYF. Here the CDR3 DNA reads TGTGCCAGCAGCTTAGTCGTGAGTAGCGGGCCAAGCTCCTACGAGCAGTACTTC. V and J are TRBV7-2 and TRBJ2-7, with 7 bases identical to TRBD2. V was pared by 1 base and J by 0 bases, with 12 bases of the junction left unmatched. CDR3 length: 18 residues. Germline CDR1 reads SGHTA; CDR2 reads FQGNSA.

The chain combines TRBV4-3 with TRBJ2-7, with 9 bases identical to TRBD2. Germline CDR1 LGHNA, CDR2 YSLEER. V shed 0 bases and J 3 bases; nucleotides not matched to a gene: 6. This CDR3 contains 16 residues. DNA for the CDR3: TGCGCCAGCAGCCAAGATGCGGGGGGGAAGGGCTACGAGCAGTACTTC. Its protein is CASSQDAGGKGYEQYF.

The chain is built from TRBV11-2 and TRBJ1-4; 12 bases line up with TRBD1. V dropped 5 bases and J dropped 8; count of bases not matched to a gene: 9. CDR1 is SGHAT and CDR2 is FQNNGV in the germline V gene. The CDR3 extends over 16 amino acids. The CDR3 reads CASSATAGTGGEKLFF. The CDR3 coding sequence is TGTGCCAGCAGCGCGACAGCCGGGACAGGGGGCGAAAAACTGTTTTTT.

The chain recombines TRBV24-1 with TRBJ2-7, with D possibly matching TRBD1 (5 bases). V shed 9 bases and J shed 6 bases, with 23 bases lying between them. Germline V lookup: CDR1 KGHDR, CDR2 SFDVKD. This CDR3 is built from 15 residues. The CDR3: CATSLGPGVRGEQYF. In nucleotides, the CDR3 is TGTGCCACCTCTCTGGGTCCCGGAGTAAGGGGCGAGCAGTACTTC.